This TCR beta chain was obtained from a study of T cells after posttransplantation cyclophosphamide. Using immunoSEQ multiplex PCR, the repertoire was profiled, and TCRdb retains in-frame clones only, with some absent. The sample has 2,000 to 2,500 clones, none seen only once. Treatment was busulfan-fludarabine conditioning, a marrow graft, and cyclophosphamide on days +3 and +4. By sample share, this clone is medium-sized. This specimen was PBMCs, taken 86 days after allogeneic stem cell transplant with posttransplant cyclophosphamide. This sequence originates from a female patient in her 60s who received an allogeneic stem cell transplant from a related donor and was CMV-positive. The graft donor may account for some of the T cells.

The CDR3 nucleotides read TGCGCCAGCACCAGGGCCTCCCCCTCAACTAATGAAAAACTGTTTTTT. Its protein is CASTRASPSTNEKLFF. The chain couples TRBV5-1 to TRBJ1-4; D is perhaps TRBD1 (5 bases). This CDR3 has 16 residues. Trimming stripped 6 bases from V and 0 bases from J, with 15 bases between. CDR1 SGHRS and CDR2 YFSETQ come from the germline V gene. The full variable domain, its missing parts supplied by reference TRBV5-1 and TRBJ1-4, is KAGVTQTPRYLIKTRGQQVTLSCSPISGHRSVSWYQQTPGQGLQFLFEYFSETQRNKGNFPGRFSGRQFSNSRSEMNVSTLELGDSALYLCASTRASPSTNEKLFFGSGTQLSVL.